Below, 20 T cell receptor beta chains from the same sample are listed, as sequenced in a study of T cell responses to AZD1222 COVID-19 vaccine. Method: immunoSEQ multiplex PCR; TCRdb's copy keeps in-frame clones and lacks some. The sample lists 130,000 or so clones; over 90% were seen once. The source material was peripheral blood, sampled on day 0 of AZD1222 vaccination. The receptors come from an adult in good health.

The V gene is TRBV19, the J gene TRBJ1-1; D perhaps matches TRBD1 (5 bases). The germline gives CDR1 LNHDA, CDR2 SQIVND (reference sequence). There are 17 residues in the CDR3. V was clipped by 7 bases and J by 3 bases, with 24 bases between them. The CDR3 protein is CASTSLGVAIGDTEAFF. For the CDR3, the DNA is TGTGCCAGTACCAGCTTAGGGGTAGCTATCGGGGACACTGAAGCTTTCTTT. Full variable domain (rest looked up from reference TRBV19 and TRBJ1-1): DGGITQSPKYLFRKEGQNVTLSCEQNLNHDAMYWYRQDPGQGLRLIYYSQIVNDFQKGDIAEGYSVSREKKESFPLTVTSAQKNPTAFYLCASTSLGVAIGDTEAFFGQGTRLTVV.

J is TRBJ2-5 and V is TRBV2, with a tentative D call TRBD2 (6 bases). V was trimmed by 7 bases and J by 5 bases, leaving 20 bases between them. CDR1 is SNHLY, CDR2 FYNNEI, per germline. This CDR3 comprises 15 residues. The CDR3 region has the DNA TGTGCCAGCAAAGAACGTACGGGAGAAAGGGAGACCCAGTACTTC. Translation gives CASKERTGERETQYF.

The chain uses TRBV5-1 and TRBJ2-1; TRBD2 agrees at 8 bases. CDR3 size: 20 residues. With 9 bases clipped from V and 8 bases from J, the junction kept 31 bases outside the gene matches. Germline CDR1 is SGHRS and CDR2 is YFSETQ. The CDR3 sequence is CATSNSGTSLSLGGVDEQFF. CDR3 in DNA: TGCGCCACCTCGAACTCCGGGACTAGTTTATCGTTGGGGGGAGTCGATGAGCAGTTCTTC.

In DNA, the CDR3 is TGCGCCAGCAGGGGACAGGGGGCGAGCTCCTACGAGCAGTACTTC. As protein: CASRGQGASSYEQYF. The chain recombines TRBV5-1 with TRBJ2-7; 12 positions match TRBD1. CDR1 is SGHRS and CDR2 is YFSETQ in the germline V gene. With V trimmed by 5 bases and J by 0 bases, 3 bases remained unmatched. CDR3 size: 15 residues.

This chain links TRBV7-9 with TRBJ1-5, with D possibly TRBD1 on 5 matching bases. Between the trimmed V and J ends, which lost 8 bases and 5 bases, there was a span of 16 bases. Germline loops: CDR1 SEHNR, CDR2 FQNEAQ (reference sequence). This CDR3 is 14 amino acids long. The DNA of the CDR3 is TGTGCCAGCGGAATGGCAGGGAAGGATCAGCCCCAGCATTTT. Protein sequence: CASGMAGKDQPQHF.

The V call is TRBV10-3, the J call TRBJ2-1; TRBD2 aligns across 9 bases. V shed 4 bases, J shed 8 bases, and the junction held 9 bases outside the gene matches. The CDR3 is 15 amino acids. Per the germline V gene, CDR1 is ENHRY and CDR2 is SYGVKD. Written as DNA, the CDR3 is TGTGCCATCAGTGGTGAAGCGGGGGGTCCCTATGAGCAGTTCTTC. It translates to CAISGEAGGPYEQFF.

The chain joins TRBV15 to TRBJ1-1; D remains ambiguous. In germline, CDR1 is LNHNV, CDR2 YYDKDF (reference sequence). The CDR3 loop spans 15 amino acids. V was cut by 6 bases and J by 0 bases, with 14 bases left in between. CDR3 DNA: TGTGCCACCAGGATAGCAGGACGGATGAACACTGAAGCTTTCTTT. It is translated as CATRIAGRMNTEAFF. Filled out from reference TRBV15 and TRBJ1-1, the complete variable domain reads DAMVIQNPRYQVTQFGKPVTLSCSQTLNHNVMYWYQQKSSQAPKLLFHYYDKDFNNEADTPDNFQSRRPNTSFCFLDIRSPGLGDTAMYLCATRIAGRMNTEAFFGQGTRLTVV.

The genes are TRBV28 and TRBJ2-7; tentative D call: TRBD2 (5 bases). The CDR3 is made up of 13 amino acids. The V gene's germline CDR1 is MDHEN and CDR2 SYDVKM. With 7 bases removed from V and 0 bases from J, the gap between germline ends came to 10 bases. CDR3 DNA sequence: TGTGCCAGCACCGTTAGCGTCTCCTACGAGCAGTACTTC. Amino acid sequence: CASTVSVSYEQYF. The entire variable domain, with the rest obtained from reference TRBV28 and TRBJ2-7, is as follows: DVKVTQSSRYLVKRTGEKVFLECVQDMDHENMFWYRQDPGLGLRLIYFSYDVKMKEKGDIPEGYSVSREKKERFSLILESASTNQTSMYLCASTVSVSYEQYFGPGTRLTVT.

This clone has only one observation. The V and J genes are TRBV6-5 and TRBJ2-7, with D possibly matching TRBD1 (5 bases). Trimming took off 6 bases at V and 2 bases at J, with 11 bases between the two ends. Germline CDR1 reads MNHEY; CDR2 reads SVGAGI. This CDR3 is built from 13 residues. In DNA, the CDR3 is TGTGCCAGCAGGCGACTGACAGCCTACGAGCAGTACTTC. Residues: CASRRLTAYEQYF.

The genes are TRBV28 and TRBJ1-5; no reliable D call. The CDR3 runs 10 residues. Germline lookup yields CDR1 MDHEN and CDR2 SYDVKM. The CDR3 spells CSAGYQPQHF. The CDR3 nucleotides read TGTTCCGCGGGTTATCAGCCCCAGCATTTT.

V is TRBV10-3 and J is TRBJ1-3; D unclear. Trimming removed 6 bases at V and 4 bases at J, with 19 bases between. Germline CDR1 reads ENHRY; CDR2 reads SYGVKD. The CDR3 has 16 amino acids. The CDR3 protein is CAIRKLAGLRGNTIYF. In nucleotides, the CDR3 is TGTGCCATCAGAAAGCTGGCAGGCTTGAGGGGAAACACCATATATTTT.

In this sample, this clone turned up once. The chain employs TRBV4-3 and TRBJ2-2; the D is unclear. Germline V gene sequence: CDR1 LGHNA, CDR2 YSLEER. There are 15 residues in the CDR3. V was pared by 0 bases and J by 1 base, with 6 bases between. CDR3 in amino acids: CASSQDLGNTGELFF. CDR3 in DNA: TGCGCCAGCAGCCAAGATTTGGGGAACACCGGGGAGCTGTTTTTT.

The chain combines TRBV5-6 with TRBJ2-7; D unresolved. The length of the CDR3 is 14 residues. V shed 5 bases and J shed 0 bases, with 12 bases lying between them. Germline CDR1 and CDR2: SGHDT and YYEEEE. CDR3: CASREQDDSYEQYF. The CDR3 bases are TGTGCCAGCAGGGAGCAGGACGACTCCTACGAGCAGTACTTC.

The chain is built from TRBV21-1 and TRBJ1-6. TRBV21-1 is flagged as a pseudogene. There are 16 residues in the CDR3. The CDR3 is CASSKVGQAGDSPLHF. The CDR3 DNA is TGTGCCAGCAGCAAAGTGGGCCAAGCGGGCGATTCACCCCTCCACTTT.

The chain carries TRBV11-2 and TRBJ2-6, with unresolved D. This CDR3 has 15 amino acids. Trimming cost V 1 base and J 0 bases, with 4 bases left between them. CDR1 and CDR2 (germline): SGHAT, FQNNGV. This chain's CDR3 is CASSLVGSGANVLTF. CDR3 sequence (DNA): TGTGCCAGCAGCTTAGTGGGCTCTGGGGCCAACGTCCTGACTTTC.

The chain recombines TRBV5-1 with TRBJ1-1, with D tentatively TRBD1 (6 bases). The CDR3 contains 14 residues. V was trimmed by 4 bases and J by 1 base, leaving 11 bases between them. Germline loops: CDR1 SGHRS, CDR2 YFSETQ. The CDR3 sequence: CASSARQENTEAFF. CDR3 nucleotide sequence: TGCGCCAGCAGCGCAAGACAGGAGAACACTGAAGCTTTCTTT.

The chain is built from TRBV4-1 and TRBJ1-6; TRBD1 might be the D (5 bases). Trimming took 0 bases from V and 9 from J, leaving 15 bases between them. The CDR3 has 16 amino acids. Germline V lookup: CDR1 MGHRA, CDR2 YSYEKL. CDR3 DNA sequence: TGCGCCAGCAGCCAAGATGGTTTAGGGGCTGGTTCACCCCTCCACTTT. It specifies CASSQDGLGAGSPLHF.

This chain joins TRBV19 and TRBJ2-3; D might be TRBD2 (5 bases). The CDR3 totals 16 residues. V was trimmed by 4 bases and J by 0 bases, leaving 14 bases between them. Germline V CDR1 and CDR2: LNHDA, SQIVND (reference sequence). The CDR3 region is CASSTLGGFSTDTQYF. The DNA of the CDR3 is TGTGCCAGTAGTACCCTGGGCGGGTTTAGCACAGATACGCAGTATTTT.

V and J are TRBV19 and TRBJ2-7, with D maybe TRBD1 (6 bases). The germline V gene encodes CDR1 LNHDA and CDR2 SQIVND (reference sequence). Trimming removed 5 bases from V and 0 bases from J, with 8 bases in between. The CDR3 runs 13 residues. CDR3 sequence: CASSQGSSYEQYF. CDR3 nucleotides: TGTGCCAGTAGTCAGGGGAGCTCCTACGAGCAGTACTTC.

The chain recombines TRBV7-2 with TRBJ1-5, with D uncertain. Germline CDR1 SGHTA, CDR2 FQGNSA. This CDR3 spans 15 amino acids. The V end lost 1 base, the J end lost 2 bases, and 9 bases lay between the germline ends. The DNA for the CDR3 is TGTGCCAGCAGCTTAGACTCCCGGGGCAATCAGCCCCAGCATTTT. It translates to CASSLDSRGNQPQHF.